This entry is about one T cell receptor (beta chain). Stable or active relapsing-remitting multiple sclerosis, untreated and meeting revised McDonald criteria, defined the controls. The record originates from a study of CD8 T cells in Susac syndrome. The CDR3 loop spans 17 amino acids. V lost 5 bases to trimming and J lost 5 bases, with 22 bases between them. Germline CDR1 and CDR2: SNHLY and FYNNEI. Random hexamers primed reverse transcription of about 0.45 to 1 ug RNA. TCRdb reprocessed the immunoSEQ multiplex PCR reads via MiXCR and lists one record per CDR3 protein. The sample includes more than 100,000 distinct CDR3 sequences, 75% to 90% of them seen just once.

This TCR was sampled from a human donor with multiple sclerosis. The specimen was CD8+ T cells from PBMCs. The V and J genes are TRBV2 and TRBJ1-5, with D perhaps TRBD1 (5 bases). CDR3 coding DNA: TGTGCCAGCAGTTCGAATATTAGAGGGGCCGTCCATCAGCCCCAGCATTTT. Translation gives CASSSNIRGAVHQPQHF. The complete variable domain, with remaining parts taken from reference TRBV2 and TRBJ1-5, reads EPEVTQTPSHQVTQMGQEVILRCVPISNHLYFYWYRQILGQKVEFLVSFYNNEISEKSEIFDDQFSVERPDGSNFTLKIRSTKLEDSAMYFCASSSNIRGAVHQPQHFGDGTRLSIL.